The 14 T cell receptor beta chains listed next were all sequenced from one sample in a study of T cell responses to AZD1222 COVID-19 vaccine. Assay: immunoSEQ multiplex PCR; the TCRdb copy retains only in-frame clones and omits some. The table records roughly 100,000 clones, roughly 88% of them present only once. Sequences were derived from peripheral blood, sampled on day 0 of AZD1222 vaccination. These receptors originate from an adult in good health.

A few counts support this clone. The chain joins TRBV7-9 to TRBJ1-2; a possible D gene is TRBD1 (5 bases). V lost 6 bases and J lost 5, with 22 bases in between. This CDR3 contains 16 residues. The germline V gene has CDR1 SEHNR and CDR2 FQNEAQ (reference sequence). The CDR3 DNA reads TGTGCCAGCAGTCCACCTGGGTCAGGGAGAGAGTATGGCTACACCTTC. Protein sequence: CASSPPGSGREYGYTF.

The chain has TRBV6-4 and TRBJ2-7, with 10 positions matching TRBD1. The CDR3 loop spans 14 amino acids. Per the germline V gene, CDR1 is MRHNA and CDR2 is SNTAGT. V gave up 7 bases and J gave up 5 bases; unmatched junction bases: 8. CDR3: CASTRGTGAHEQYF. DNA of the CDR3: TGTGCCAGCACCCGGGGGACAGGGGCCCACGAGCAGTACTTC.

The chain couples TRBV11-2 to TRBJ2-7; TRBD1 might be the D (6 bases). Trimming took 2 bases from V and 4 from J, leaving 21 bases between them. Germline V gene data show CDR1 as SGHAT and CDR2 as FQNNGV. There are 17 residues in the CDR3. The CDR3 protein is CASSLLQGDRMGYEQYF. CDR3 nucleotides: TGTGCCAGCAGCTTACTACAGGGCGATAGGATGGGATACGAGCAGTACTTC.

DNA of the CDR3: TGCGCCAGCAGCTCCGGACAGGGCCCCCTGACAGATACGCAGTATTTT. Protein sequence: CASSSGQGPLTDTQYF. The chain carries TRBV5-1 and TRBJ2-3; 8 nucleotides line up with TRBD1. The ends lost 3 bases at V and 3 bases at J; junction bases unmatched: 9. CDR1 is SGHRS, CDR2 YFSETQ, per germline. The CDR3 extends over 16 amino acids.

The V gene is TRBV6-5, the J gene TRBJ1-2; no clear D. Trimming took 0 bases from V and 6 from J, leaving 5 bases between them. The CDR3 is made up of 12 amino acids. Germline V gene data show CDR1 as MNHEY and CDR2 as SVGAGI. CDR3 in DNA: TGTGCCAGCAGTTACTCGGTGGATGGCTACACCTTC. Residues: CASSYSVDGYTF.

The V call is TRBV11-3, the J call TRBJ1-2; no firm D call. Germline CDR1 reads SGHNT; CDR2 reads YENEEA. CDR3 length: 12 residues. V lost 5 bases, J lost 5 bases, and 9 bases lay in between. As DNA, the CDR3 is TGTGCCAGCAGCCTGCGGGGATATGGCTACACCTTC. Residues: CASSLRGYGYTF.

This chain uses TRBV7-2 with TRBJ1-1; TRBD1 aligns across 7 bases. J was trimmed by 3 bases and V by 6 bases; bases with no gene match: 13. Germline V CDR1 and CDR2: SGHTA, FQGNSA. CDR3 length equals 16 residues. CDR3 region: CASRPFAGQLYTEAFF. As DNA, the CDR3 is TGTGCCAGCAGACCCTTCGCGGGACAGTTATACACTGAAGCTTTCTTT.

V is TRBV19 and J is TRBJ2-3; D is unclear. The CDR3 has 16 residues. Germline V gives CDR1 LNHDA, CDR2 SQIVND (reference sequence). V lost 6 bases to trimming and J lost 4 bases, with 20 bases between them. The CDR3: CASSPGFSYGPDTQYF. The CDR3 DNA reads TGTGCCAGTAGCCCCGGGTTCTCGTATGGGCCAGATACGCAGTATTTT.

The genes are TRBV9 and TRBJ1-3, with TRBD1 identical over 7 bases. Germline V gene lookup returns CDR1 SGDLS and CDR2 YYNGEE. The CDR3 spans 15 residues. V lost 0 bases and J lost 9; bases outside the gene matches: 9. The CDR3 DNA reads TGTGCCAGCAGCGTAGATGGGCAGGGGGGGAGCACCATATATTTT. This encodes CASSVDGQGGSTIYF.

The V and J genes are TRBV24-1 and TRBJ2-1; 9 bases align to TRBD2. V was clipped by 4 bases and J by 0 bases; unmatched bases: 12. The CDR3 covers 19 residues. Germline V gene data show CDR1 as KGHDR and CDR2 as SFDVKD. The DNA for the CDR3 is TGTGCCACCAGTGACCCGACTAGCGGTTACCCCAGCTCCTACAATGAGCAGTTCTTC. It is translated as CATSDPTSGYPSSYNEQFF.

This chain uses TRBV4-1 with TRBJ2-1; 8 nucleotides match TRBD1. V dropped 4 bases and J dropped 5; count of bases not matched to a gene: 7. Germline CDR1 reads MGHRA; CDR2 reads YSYEKL. This CDR3 has 15 amino acids. In DNA, the CDR3 is TGCGCCAGCAGCCCCTGGACAGGGATAAACAATGAGCAGTTCTTC. Amino acid sequence: CASSPWTGINNEQFF.

The V call is TRBV19, the J call TRBJ2-1; D gene uncertain. Trimming removed 1 base from V and 0 bases from J, with 4 bases in between. Germline V gene sequence: CDR1 LNHDA, CDR2 SQIVND (reference sequence). The CDR3 is 14 residues long. The CDR3 DNA follows: TGTGCCAGTAGTATAGGGAGCTCCTACAATGAGCAGTTCTTC. As protein: CASSIGSSYNEQFF.

The chain employs TRBV7-6 and TRBJ2-1, with D unresolved. Germline loops: CDR1 SGHVS, CDR2 FNYEAQ. V gave up 0 bases and J gave up 8 bases, with 8 bases separating them. The CDR3 length is 13 residues. The CDR3 DNA sequence: TGTGCCAGCAGCTTAGCAGGGTGGGATGAGCAGTTCTTC. Protein sequence: CASSLAGWDEQFF.

The rearrangement links TRBV3-1 (or the pseudogene TRBV3-2) to TRBJ2-1; D is perhaps TRBD2 (6 bases). Germline V gives CDR1 LGHDT, CDR2 YNNKEL (reference sequence). The CDR3 length is 15 residues. The V end lost 2 bases, the J end lost 5 bases, and 13 bases lay between the germline ends. The chain's CDR3 is CASSQRRGKDNEQFF. CDR3 bases: TGTGCCAGCAGCCAAAGGCGGGGAAAAGACAATGAGCAGTTCTTC.